The 26 T cell receptor beta chains in this list originate from one sample, sequenced in a study of T cells after posttransplantation cyclophosphamide. Clones were read by immunoSEQ multiplex PCR, and TCRdb kept only the in-frame ones, dropping some. Here the sample spans tens of thousands of clones, around 94% being singletons. The sample comprised PBMCs. The origin of the receptors is a woman aged 45-59 years in good health and a related stem cell transplant donor.

Only one count was recorded for this clone. This sequence joins TRBV7-2 and TRBJ2-7; tentative D call: TRBD1 (5 bases). The germline gives CDR1 SGHTA, CDR2 FQGNSA. The CDR3 length is 15 residues. Trimming shortened V by 2 bases and J by 6 bases, and 17 bases separated the two germline ends. The CDR3 reads CASSLLKGISVEQYF. Written as DNA, the CDR3 is TGTGCCAGCAGCTTACTAAAGGGGATCTCGGTCGAGCAGTACTTC.

The chain couples TRBV11-2 to TRBJ1-1; D not resolved. V was cut by 2 bases and J by 0 bases, with 4 bases left in between. Germline V gene sequence: CDR1 SGHAT, CDR2 FQNNGV. This CDR3 region has 13 residues. The CDR3 loop reads CASSLQMNTEAFF. The DNA of the CDR3 is TGTGCCAGCAGCTTACAGATGAACACTGAAGCTTTCTTT.

This clone came up once. CDR3 DNA sequence: TGTGCCAGCAGTGACTCGGGGGGCTCTGGGGCCAACGTCCTGACTTTC. Translated: CASSDSGGSGANVLTF. The chain uses TRBV6-4 and TRBJ2-6; TRBD2 might be the D (6 bases). CDR3 size: 16 residues. Trimming removed 0 bases at V and 0 bases at J, with 6 bases between. Germline V gene data show CDR1 as MRHNA and CDR2 as SNTAGT.

V is TRBV7-8 and J is TRBJ1-2; D unresolved. The CDR3 has 13 residues. The V end lost 1 base, the J end lost 4 bases, and 7 bases lay between the germline ends. The germline gives CDR1 SGHVS, CDR2 FQNEAQ. The CDR3 coding sequence is TGTGCCAGCAGCTTAGTAGAATCCTATGGCTACACCTTC. Encoded protein: CASSLVESYGYTF.

This clone turned up a few times. This rearrangement joins TRBV2 to TRBJ2-2, with 12 bases matching TRBD2. The CDR3 consists of 15 residues. The germline V gene encodes CDR1 SNHLY and CDR2 FYNNEI. V was clipped by 6 bases and J by 4 bases; unmatched bases: 3. The DNA for the CDR3 is TGTGCCAGCAGGCCTAGCGGGGGGGCCACCGGGGAGCTGTTTTTT. Residues: CASRPSGGATGELFF.

Regarding this clone: The sample carries other DNA sequences with the same CDR3. This chain links TRBV7-9 with TRBJ1-6; no reliable D call. The CDR3 extends over 13 amino acids. CDR1 is SEHNR and CDR2 is FQNEAQ in the germline V gene (reference sequence). V was cut by 1 base and J by 7 bases, with 5 bases left in between. This chain's CDR3 is CASSLGGNSPLHF. Written as DNA, the CDR3 is TGTGCCAGCAGCTTAGGCGGAAATTCACCCCTCCACTTT.

The chain recombines TRBV7-9 with TRBJ2-6, with D perhaps matching TRBD2 (5 bases). This CDR3 has 15 amino acids. CDR1 is SEHNR, CDR2 FQNEAQ, per germline (reference sequence). V was trimmed by 4 bases and J by 2 bases, leaving 9 bases between them. CDR3 nucleotides: TGTGCCAGCAGCTCCGGGGTGGCTGGGGCCAACGTCCTGACTTTC. Translation: CASSSGVAGANVLTF.

In regard to this clone: This sample also contains other DNA sequences that code for the same CDR3. The V gene is TRBV19, the J gene TRBJ1-6, with a possible D match to TRBD1 (6 bases). Germline values: CDR1 LNHDA, CDR2 SQIVND (reference sequence). The CDR3 consists of 13 residues. V lost 9 bases and J lost 5, with 11 bases in between. Here the CDR3 DNA reads TGTGCCAGCCTACCAGGGGATAATTCACCCCTCCACTTT. It is translated as CASLPGDNSPLHF.

J is TRBJ1-1 and V is TRBV10-3, with a possible D match to TRBD1 (6 bases). The CDR3 extends over 14 amino acids. Trimming removed 7 bases from V and 5 bases from J, with 17 bases in between. Germline CDR1 ENHRY, CDR2 SYGVKD. The CDR3 nucleotides are TGTGCCATCACCGACACAGGGCTGGTTACTGAAGCTTTCTTT. This gives the protein CAITDTGLVTEAFF.

The rearrangement joins TRBV5-5 to TRBJ2-3; 7 nucleotides agree with TRBD1. Germline-derived CDR1 and CDR2 are SGHKS and YYEKEE (reference sequence). The CDR3 contains 14 residues. V lost 4 bases and J lost 4; bases outside the gene matches: 6. CDR3 region: CASSMTGLPDTQYF. The CDR3 region has the DNA TGTGCCAGCAGCATGACAGGGCTCCCAGATACGCAGTATTTT.

V usage is TRBV7-2 and J usage is TRBJ2-6; 8 bases fit TRBD1. Looked up from germline, CDR1 is SGHTA and CDR2 is FQGNSA. Trimming removed 9 bases from V and 0 bases from J; junction bases left unmatched: 16. The CDR3 loop spans 19 amino acids. CDR3 protein: CARSHPPDRVPSGANVLTF. DNA for the CDR3: TGTGCCAGATCACATCCACCGGACAGGGTCCCCTCTGGGGCCAACGTCCTGACTTTC.

As DNA, the CDR3 is TGTGCCAGCAGTGAGGGGCTAGCGGGGTACAATGAGCAGTTCTTC. Amino acids: CASSEGLAGYNEQFF. The gene calls are TRBV2 and TRBJ2-1; 9 bases align to TRBD2. Trimming removed 3 bases from V and 4 bases from J; junction bases left unmatched: 4. CDR1 and CDR2 from the germline V gene are SNHLY and FYNNEI. The CDR3 length is 15 residues.

This rearrangement joins TRBV6-4 to TRBJ2-3; 12 bases agree with TRBD1. CDR1 and CDR2 (germline): MRHNA, SNTAGT. Germline trimming cut 3 bases from V and 6 bases from J; bases unmatched to any gene: 1. This CDR3 comprises 14 residues. The CDR3 DNA is TGTGCCAGCAGTGAAGGGACAGGGGGCGATACGCAGTATTTT. As protein: CASSEGTGGDTQYF.

The sample holds one count of this clone. This chain uses TRBV27 with TRBJ2-7, with 7 bases matching TRBD1. Germline-derived CDR1 and CDR2 are MNHEY and SMNVEV (reference sequence). CDR3 length: 16 amino acids. V gave up 6 bases and J gave up 3 bases; unmatched junction bases: 14. DNA of the CDR3: TGTGCCAGCAGCAAGACCTCGGGACAGTTTCTCTACGAGCAGTACTTC. This translates into CASSKTSGQFLYEQYF.

J is TRBJ2-3 and V is TRBV4-2, with TRBD1 identical over 11 bases. This CDR3 has 17 amino acids. Germline-derived CDR1 and CDR2 are LGHNA and YNFKEQ. J gave up 4 bases and V 0 bases, and 6 bases lay outside the gene matches. The CDR3 loop is CASSQDTGTGGPDTQYF. In DNA, the CDR3 is TGTGCCAGCAGCCAAGATACCGGGACAGGGGGTCCAGATACGCAGTATTTT.

This clone was recorded only once. The chain combines TRBV12-5 with TRBJ1-1, with 8 bases lining up with TRBD1. The CDR3 length is 16 residues. The junction had 6 bases not matched to a gene; V was cut back by 2 bases and J by 1 base. The germline V gene encodes CDR1 LGHNT and CDR2 FRNRAP. The CDR3: CASGLTGQGPNTEAFF. The CDR3 DNA reads as TGTGCTAGTGGTTTGACCGGACAGGGACCGAACACTGAAGCTTTCTTT.

The rearrangement uses TRBV6-4 and TRBJ1-6; no clear D. The CDR3 has 13 amino acids. V was trimmed by 3 bases and J by 6 bases, leaving 6 bases between them. Germline-derived CDR1 and CDR2 are MRHNA and SNTAGT. The CDR3 region has the DNA TGTGCCAGCAGTGAGCACAGTAATTCACCCCTCCACTTT. Its protein product is CASSEHSNSPLHF.

J is TRBJ2-3 and V is TRBV30; 12 bases agree with TRBD2. The CDR3 length is 15 residues. The germline CDR1 and CDR2 sequences are GTSNPN and SVGIG (reference sequence). V lost 4 bases, J lost 5 bases, and 7 bases stayed unmatched. CDR3 nucleotides: TGTGCCTGGAACCGGCTAGCGGGGGGGCAAGATACGCAGTATTTT. It is translated as CAWNRLAGGQDTQYF.

This chain connects TRBV6-4 to TRBJ1-1, with a tentative D call TRBD1 (5 bases). The CDR3 loop spans 13 amino acids. Germline V lookup: CDR1 MRHNA, CDR2 SNTAGT. The V end was cut by 2 bases, the J end by 4 bases, with 8 bases between. In nucleotides, the CDR3 is TGTGCCAGCAGTGACCGGAGGGGCACTGAAGCTTTCTTT. It is translated as CASSDRRGTEAFF.

The chain is built from TRBV5-4 and TRBJ1-1; possibly TRBD1 for D (6 bases). Germline-derived CDR1 and CDR2 are SGHNT and YYREEE (reference sequence). Trimming took off 5 bases at V and 4 bases at J, with 18 bases between the two ends. CDR3 length equals 15 residues. CDR3 bases: TGTGCCAGCAGATCGTCAGGGGCAAGGGGCACTGAAGCTTTCTTT. Protein: CASRSSGARGTEAFF.

V and J are TRBV11-2 and TRBJ2-7; the match to TRBD1 covers 11 bases. V gave up 3 bases and J gave up 4 bases; unmatched junction bases: 2. Germline CDR1 is SGHAT and CDR2 is FQNNGV. This CDR3 is 14 amino acids long. As DNA, the CDR3 is TGTGCCAGCAGCTTGGGACAGGGGGAATACGAGCAGTACTTC. It yields the protein CASSLGQGEYEQYF.

The chain joins TRBV7-9 to TRBJ2-3, with D possibly being TRBD2 (7 bases). Germline V gene data show CDR1 as SEHNR and CDR2 as FQNEAQ (reference sequence). The CDR3 is 17 residues long. The V end lost 4 bases, the J end lost 2 bases, and 19 bases lay between the germline ends. The CDR3 loop is CASSSGVGGRPTDTQYF. CDR3 sequence (DNA): TGTGCCAGCAGCTCCGGGGTGGGGGGGCGGCCCACAGATACGCAGTATTTT. Variable domain in full (rest from reference TRBV7-9 and TRBJ2-3): DTGVSQNPRHKITKRGQNVTFRCDPISEHNRLYWYRQTLGQGPEFLTYFQNEAQLEKSRLLSDRFSAERPKGSFSTLEIQRTEQGDSAMYLCASSSGVGGRPTDTQYFGPGTRLTVL.

The chain couples TRBV5-5 to TRBJ2-3; a possible D gene is TRBD2 (6 bases). Germline assignment: CDR1 SGHKS and CDR2 YYEKEE (reference sequence). V lost 1 base to trimming and J lost 3 bases, with 18 bases between them. The CDR3 spans 17 residues. CDR3 protein: CASSLWMGGDGTDTQYF. CDR3 nucleotide sequence: TGTGCCAGCAGCTTGTGGATGGGCGGGGATGGAACAGATACGCAGTATTTT. The complete variable domain, with remaining parts taken from reference TRBV5-5 and TRBJ2-3, reads DAGVTQSPTHLIKTRGQQVTLRCSPISGHKSVSWYQQVLGQGPQFIFQYYEKEERGRGNFPDRFSARQFPNYSSELNVNALLLGDSALYLCASSLWMGGDGTDTQYFGPGTRLTVL.

This chain connects TRBV13 to TRBJ1-2; 9 bases match TRBD1. The length of the CDR3 is 16 residues. J lost 6 bases, V lost 3 bases, and 11 bases had no gene match. Germline CDR1 PRHDT, CDR2 FYEKMQ (reference sequence). The CDR3 here is CASSFSTGGTIHGYTF. The CDR3, as DNA: TGTGCCAGCAGCTTCTCGACAGGGGGGACCATCCATGGCTACACCTTC.

The V gene is TRBV5-1, the J gene TRBJ1-1; TRBD1 is a possible D gene (6 bases). Germline loops: CDR1 SGHRS, CDR2 YFSETQ. Deletions cut 5 bases from V and 6 bases from J, with 20 bases between. This CDR3 is 15 amino acids long. The CDR3 nucleotides read TGCGCCAGCAGGTCCCCTACAGGGTCTCTTTCTGAAGCTTTCTTT. This translates into CASRSPTGSLSEAFF.

The chain carries TRBV4-1 and TRBJ1-2, with TRBD1 matching over 8 bases. Germline loops: CDR1 MGHRA, CDR2 YSYEKL. Losses at the gene ends were 5 bases for V and 3 bases for J; bases not matched to a gene: 8. This CDR3 comprises 15 residues. CDR3 sequence: CASSLVQGADYGYTF. The CDR3 bases are TGCGCCAGCAGCTTAGTCCAGGGGGCTGACTATGGCTACACCTTC.